These 9 T cell receptor beta chains were all obtained from the same sample, sequenced in a study of beta chain features in type 1 diabetes. Their target antigens are unknown. Sequenced material consisted of expressed TCRB transcripts (all of the isolated RNA was reverse transcribed). The repertoire was sequenced with immunoSEQ multiplex PCR; TCRdb's copy has only in-frame clones and lacks some. The table lists some 700,000 clones, roughly an eighth of them singletons. Overall study results and limits: All four CD4+ subsets of Type 1 diabetes patients contained TCRB CDR3s that were moderately but significantly shorter.

The sample comprised naive CD4+ T cells from blood. The origin of the receptors is a man aged 18-30 years with type 1 diabetes.

The sample holds a few counts of this clone. This chain joins TRBV27 and TRBJ1-3, with 9 bases matching TRBD1. Unmatched junction bases numbered 1, after V lost 5 bases and J lost 2 bases. This CDR3 is built from 14 residues. The germline V gene encodes CDR1 MNHEY and CDR2 SMNVEV (reference sequence). The CDR3 here is CASSRTGAGNTIYF. In nucleotides, the CDR3 is TGTGCCAGCAGTAGGACAGGGGCTGGAAACACCATATATTTT.

This clone was detected a few times. This chain joins TRBV7-2 and TRBJ2-1; the match to TRBD1 covers 9 bases. Germline V gene data show CDR1 as SGHTA and CDR2 as FQGNSA. Trimming took 5 bases from V and 4 from J; bases not matched to a gene: 9. CDR3 length: 16 residues. CDR3 residues: CASSETGTGQYNEQFF. DNA for the CDR3: TGTGCCAGCAGCGAAACCGGGACAGGGCAGTACAATGAGCAGTTCTTC.

The chain employs TRBV5-6 and TRBJ2-7, with a tentative D call TRBD2 (6 bases). Deletions cut 4 bases from V and 3 bases from J, with 11 bases between. Germline V gene lookup returns CDR1 SGHDT and CDR2 YYEEEE. This CDR3 region has 13 residues. CDR3 protein: CASSLGGNYEQYF. The CDR3 coding sequence is TGTGCCAGCAGCCTGGGGGGTAACTACGAGCAGTACTTC.

A few counts support this clone. The chain combines TRBV18 with TRBJ1-2; maybe TRBD1 (5 bases). Deletions cut 3 bases from V and 0 bases from J, with 8 bases between. This CDR3 region has 14 residues. In germline, CDR1 is KGHSH, CDR2 LQKENI. CDR3 sequence: CASSPGRANYGYTF. As DNA, the CDR3 is TGTGCCAGCTCACCGGGACGCGCTAACTATGGCTACACCTTC. Variable domain in full (rest from reference TRBV18 and TRBJ1-2): NAGVMQNPRHLVRRRGQEARLRCSPMKGHSHVYWYRQLPEEGLKFMVYLQKENIIDESGMPKERFSAEFPKEGPSILRIQQVVRGDSAAYFCASSPGRANYGYTFGSGTRLTVV.

In this sample, this clone turned up a few times. This CDR3 is CSVEKRLNTEAFF. The CDR3 DNA reads TGCAGCGTCGAAAAAAGATTGAACACTGAAGCTTTCTTT. The chain has TRBV29-1 and TRBJ1-1; no reliable D call. The CDR3 spans 13 residues. The germline V and J ends were trimmed by 6 bases and 0 bases, with 11 bases remaining between them. Germline lookup yields CDR1 SQVTM and CDR2 ANQGSEA.

This clone was counted only a few times. The chain employs TRBV19 and TRBJ2-6; TRBD1 matches at 7 bases. The CDR3 contains 15 residues. Trimming removed 7 bases from V and 1 base from J; junction bases left unmatched: 4. CDR1 and CDR2 (germline): LNHDA, SQIVND (reference sequence). The chain's CDR3 is CASMGQPSGANVLTF. As DNA, the CDR3 is TGTGCCAGTATGGGACAGCCGTCTGGGGCCAACGTCCTGACTTTC.

The rearrangement links TRBV6-1 to TRBJ1-2; TRBD1 might be the D (5 bases). V was pared by 4 bases and J by 8 bases, with 11 bases between. The CDR3 extends over 12 amino acids. CDR1 and CDR2 from the germline V gene are MNHNS and SASEGT. The CDR3 DNA reads as TGTGCCAGCAGTGCCCAGGGTGAAGGCTACACCTTC. The encoded protein is CASSAQGEGYTF.

This clone was counted a few times. The chain links TRBV15 to TRBJ2-2; D uncertain. Trimming pared 5 bases from V and 4 bases from J, leaving 8 bases between. CDR3 length: 13 residues. CDR1 is LNHNV and CDR2 is YYDKDF in the germline V gene (reference sequence). CDR3 coding DNA: TGTGCCACCAGCGGTATACCCACCGGGGAGCTGTTTTTT. It translates to CATSGIPTGELFF.

This clone showed up just a few times. J is TRBJ2-7 and V is TRBV7-8; D uncertain. Germline CDR1 SGHVS, CDR2 FQNEAQ. This CDR3 is built from 15 residues. V lost 1 base and J 3 bases, leaving 13 bases between the germline ends. The CDR3 loop is CASSLEQAILYEQYF. CDR3 DNA sequence: TGTGCCAGCAGCTTAGAACAAGCAATACTCTACGAGCAGTACTTC.